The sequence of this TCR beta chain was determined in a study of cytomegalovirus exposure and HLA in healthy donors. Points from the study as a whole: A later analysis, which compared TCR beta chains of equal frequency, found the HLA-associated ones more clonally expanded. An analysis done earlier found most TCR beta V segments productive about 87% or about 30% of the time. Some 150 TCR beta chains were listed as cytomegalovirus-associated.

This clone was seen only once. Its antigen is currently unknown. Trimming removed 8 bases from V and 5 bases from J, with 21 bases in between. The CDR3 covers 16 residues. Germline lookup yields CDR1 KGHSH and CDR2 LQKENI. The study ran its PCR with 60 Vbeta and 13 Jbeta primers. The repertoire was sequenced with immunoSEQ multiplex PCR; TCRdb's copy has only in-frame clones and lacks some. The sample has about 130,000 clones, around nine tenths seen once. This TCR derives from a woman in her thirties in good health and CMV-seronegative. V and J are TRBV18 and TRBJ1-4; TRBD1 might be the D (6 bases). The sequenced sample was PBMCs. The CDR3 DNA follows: TGTGCCAGCGCTAATTCGCAGGACAGTACCAATGAAAAACTGTTTTTT. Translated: CASANSQDSTNEKLFF. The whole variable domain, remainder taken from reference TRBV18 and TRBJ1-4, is NAGVMQNPRHLVRRRGQEARLRCSPMKGHSHVYWYRQLPEEGLKFMVYLQKENIIDESGMPKERFSAEFPKEGPSILRIQQVVRGDSAAYFCASANSQDSTNEKLFFGSGTQLSVL.